Presented here are 23 T cell receptor beta chains from one specimen sequenced in a study of CD8 T cells in Susac syndrome (dated 2019 in TCRdb). The library was obtained by the immunoSEQ multiplex PCR assay. RNA was extracted with the RNeasy kit and roughly 0.45 to 1 ug was reverse transcribed using random hexamers. The public reads were reprocessed in TCRdb via fastp at Q25 and MiXCR, keeping in-frame beta chains. Each CDR3 protein gets just one entry, which takes the most common genes and DNA from the rows behind it. The sample table shows about 240,000 distinct CDR3 sequences, and 95% to 97% are seen once. The ten largest clones capture 0.095% to 0.12% of the sample. The sample was CD4+ T cells from PBMCs. The receptors derive from a human donor with Susac syndrome.

The chain couples TRBV20-1 to TRBJ2-5; the match to TRBD2 covers 11 bases. The CDR3 has 15 residues. The V gene's germline CDR1 is DFQATT and CDR2 SNEGSKA (reference sequence). V was clipped by 4 bases and J by 4 bases; unmatched bases: 8. Here the CDR3 reads CSAKGTGTSGETQYF. DNA of the CDR3: TGCAGTGCTAAAGGAACCGGGACTAGCGGAGAGACCCAGTACTTC.

The V and J genes are TRBV6-1 and TRBJ2-7; D ambiguous. V lost 2 bases, J lost 3 bases, and 14 bases lay in between. This CDR3 has 15 amino acids. CDR1 is MNHNS and CDR2 is SASEGT in the germline V gene. The CDR3 coding sequence is TGTGCCAGCAGTGAATTACAAGTCTCCGGCTACGAGCAGTACTTC. It yields the protein CASSELQVSGYEQYF.

V gene TRBV2 combines with J gene TRBJ2-2; no definite D call. The CDR3 runs to 13 residues. Germline V gene data show CDR1 as SNHLY and CDR2 as FYNNEI. Trimming took off 10 bases at V and 6 bases at J, with 15 bases between the two ends. The CDR3, as DNA: TGTGCCACCGTCCGACGGGCTCCCGGGGAGCTGTTTTTT. Translation gives CATVRRAPGELFF.

V is TRBV7-2 and J is TRBJ1-2, with D possibly matching TRBD1 (5 bases). Germline-derived CDR1 and CDR2 are SGHTA and FQGNSA. Deletions cut 3 bases from V and 7 bases from J, with 12 bases between. This CDR3 has 13 residues. CDR3 sequence (DNA): TGTGCCAGCAGCTTGGGGGGGTCAGCTGGCTACACCTTC. Translating it yields CASSLGGSAGYTF.

The genes are TRBV20-1 and TRBJ2-5; D remains unclear. Trimming shortened V by 2 bases and J by 5 bases, and 12 bases separated the two germline ends. CDR1 is DFQATT and CDR2 is SNEGSKA in the germline V gene (reference sequence). The CDR3 spans 13 residues. CDR3 residues: CSARSWLGETQYF. CDR3 nucleotide sequence: TGCAGTGCTAGATCCTGGCTGGGGGAGACCCAGTACTTC.

The chain carries TRBV18 and TRBJ2-2, with TRBD2 as a possible D gene (6 bases). The V and J ends lost 3 bases and 7 bases respectively, with 15 bases between them. CDR3 length equals 15 residues. Germline CDR1 KGHSH, CDR2 LQKENI. The CDR3 spells CASSPNRDSGGELFF. CDR3 DNA: TGTGCCAGCTCACCGAATCGGGACTCCGGCGGGGAGCTGTTTTTT.

This clonotype was recorded only once. V usage is TRBV4-1 and J usage is TRBJ1-5; D is uncertain. The V gene's germline CDR1 is MGHRA and CDR2 YSYEKL. CDR3 size: 16 residues. V lost 0 bases and J 2 bases, leaving 11 bases between the germline ends. CDR3 sequence reads: CASSQDGGFGNQPQHF. CDR3 DNA sequence: TGCGCCAGCAGCCAAGATGGTGGTTTTGGCAATCAGCCCCAGCATTTT.

The rearrangement joins TRBV27 to TRBJ2-4, with D possibly TRBD2 on 6 matching bases. V was cut by 4 bases and J by 9 bases, with 16 bases left in between. The CDR3 has 14 residues. Per germline, CDR1 MNHEY and CDR2 SMNVEV (reference sequence). DNA for the CDR3: TGTGCCAGCAGTTCTACCGGGACTTTGGGCATTCAGTACTTC. Translation: CASSSTGTLGIQYF.

The J gene is TRBJ2-7, the V gene TRBV18; TRBD1 matches 8 bases. From germline, CDR1 is KGHSH and CDR2 LQKENI. V gave up 3 bases and J gave up 1 base; unmatched junction bases: 5. The CDR3 spans 15 residues. CDR3: CASSPQGASSYEQYF. CDR3 DNA sequence: TGTGCCAGCTCACCCCAGGGGGCGAGTTCCTACGAGCAGTACTTC.

This sequence joins TRBV7-3 and TRBJ2-5; 7 nucleotides match TRBD1. Germline trimming cut 8 bases from V and 4 bases from J; bases unmatched to any gene: 7. Germline V CDR1 and CDR2: SGHTA, FQGTGA. This CDR3 has 13 amino acids. CDR3 protein: CASSRQGGETQYF. The CDR3 DNA follows: TGTGCCAGCTCTAGACAGGGCGGAGAGACCCAGTACTTC.

The V call is TRBV30, the J call TRBJ1-1; D is perhaps TRBD1 (5 bases). CDR3 length: 16 residues. V was pared by 3 bases and J by 0 bases, with 17 bases between. Germline assignment: CDR1 GTSNPN and CDR2 SVGIG (reference sequence). Here the CDR3 reads CAWSGRKGPMNTEAFF. The CDR3 DNA follows: TGTGCCTGGAGCGGTCGAAAGGGACCGATGAACACTGAAGCTTTCTTT.

The rearrangement joins TRBV6-2 or TRBV6-3 to TRBJ2-1; D unclear. CDR3 length equals 12 residues. Trimming pared 4 bases from V and 3 bases from J, leaving 4 bases between. Germline V gene sequence: CDR1 MNHEY, CDR2 SVGEGT. The chain's CDR3 is CASSWGYNEQFF. Written as DNA, the CDR3 is TGTGCCAGCAGTTGGGGCTACAATGAGCAGTTCTTC.

The V call is TRBV29-1, the J call TRBJ1-1, with TRBD1 identical over 10 bases. J gave up 0 bases and V 7 bases, and 11 bases lay outside the gene matches. The CDR3 covers 16 residues. From germline, CDR1 is SQVTM and CDR2 ANQGSEA. For the CDR3, the DNA is TGCAGCGGGAGTGGACAGGGGGTCCGCATGAACACTGAAGCTTTCTTT. Encoded protein: CSGSGQGVRMNTEAFF.

The rearrangement uses TRBV5-1 and TRBJ1-1; D is ambiguous. Between the trimmed V and J ends, which lost 3 bases and 1 base, there was a span of 7 bases. CDR1 and CDR2 (germline): SGHRS, YFSETQ. The CDR3 loop spans 13 amino acids. The CDR3 sequence: CASSWRRNTEAFF. CDR3 sequence (DNA): TGCGCCAGCAGCTGGCGGAGGAACACTGAAGCTTTCTTT.

This clonotype was counted only a few times. This chain connects TRBV5-4 to TRBJ2-1, with 13 bases that match TRBD2. Germline CDR1 is SGHNT and CDR2 is YYREEE (reference sequence). The CDR3 loop spans 15 amino acids. The J segment lost 4 bases and the V segment lost 5 bases, leaving 3 bases of the junction unmatched. The CDR3 sequence: CASSLGLAGYNEQFF. CDR3 bases: TGTGCCAGCAGTCTGGGACTAGCGGGGTACAATGAGCAGTTCTTC.

The genes are TRBV29-1 and TRBJ2-7; D remains ambiguous. This CDR3 has 11 residues. V was shortened by 7 bases and J by 0 bases, with 7 bases between the two germline ends. Per the germline V gene, CDR1 is SQVTM and CDR2 is ANQGSEA. The DNA of the CDR3 is TGCAGCGGATCTAGCTCCTACGAGCAGTACTTC. This translates into CSGSSSYEQYF.

The chain links TRBV5-1 to TRBJ1-2; D gene uncertain. Trimming removed 3 bases from V and 4 bases from J, with 10 bases in between. Germline-derived CDR1 and CDR2 are SGHRS and YFSETQ. There are 13 residues in the CDR3. The DNA of the CDR3 is TGCGCCAGCAGCTCTGGGGAGGGCTATGGCTACACCTTC. Amino acids: CASSSGEGYGYTF.

The chain links TRBV20-1 to TRBJ2-1, with D perhaps given as TRBD1 or TRBD2 (5 bases each). Trimming took off 2 bases at V and 0 bases at J, with 11 bases between the two ends. The CDR3 extends over 15 amino acids. From germline, CDR1 is DFQATT and CDR2 SNEGSKA (reference sequence). CDR3 region: CSARMGESSYNEQFF. CDR3 nucleotide sequence: TGCAGTGCTAGAATGGGGGAGAGCTCCTACAATGAGCAGTTCTTC.

The chain couples TRBV11-3 to TRBJ1-1, with 8 bases aligning to TRBD1. The CDR3 consists of 14 residues. The germline V gene has CDR1 SGHNT and CDR2 YENEEA. Trimming took 7 bases from V and 5 from J; bases not matched to a gene: 9. The CDR3 DNA follows: TGTGCCAGCACCGTCGGGACAGGAGGGACTGAAGCTTTCTTT. Translating gives CASTVGTGGTEAFF. Variable domain in full (rest from reference TRBV11-3 and TRBJ1-1): EAGVVQSPRYKIIEKKQPVAFWCNPISGHNTLYWYLQNLGQGPELLIRYENEEAVDDSQLPKDRFSAERLKGVDSTLKIQPAELGDSAVYLCASTVGTGGTEAFFGQGTRLTVV.

V is TRBV30 and J is TRBJ2-1, with TRBD2 identical over 9 bases. V shed 3 bases, J shed 7 bases, and the junction held 16 bases outside the gene matches. Germline CDR1 GTSNPN, CDR2 SVGIG (reference sequence). CDR3 length: 17 amino acids. The CDR3 spells CAWRGQTIAGVGNEQFF. The DNA for the CDR3 is TGTGCCTGGAGGGGTCAAACGATAGCGGGAGTGGGTAATGAGCAGTTCTTC.

The chain links TRBV15 to TRBJ2-7; TRBD1 is a possible D gene (6 bases). This CDR3 has 13 residues. V was cut by 6 bases and J by 6 bases, with 15 bases left in between. Per the germline V gene, CDR1 is LNHNV and CDR2 is YYDKDF (reference sequence). In DNA form, the CDR3 reads TGTGCCACCAGGGCCGGGACACAGTTCGAGCAGTACTTC. Protein: CATRAGTQFEQYF.

The V gene is TRBV20-1, the J gene TRBJ2-5; 8 nucleotides match TRBD2. Germline trimming cut 6 bases from V and 1 base from J; bases unmatched to any gene: 10. Germline lookup yields CDR1 DFQATT and CDR2 SNEGSKA (reference sequence). This CDR3 is built from 15 residues. For the CDR3, the DNA is TGCAGTGCCCGGACGGCGGGAGGTCTCCAAGAGACCCAGTACTTC. This gives the protein CSARTAGGLQETQYF.

The chain joins TRBV9 to TRBJ2-1; D remains unclear. CDR3 length equals 13 residues. Germline V gives CDR1 SGDLS, CDR2 YYNGEE. V lost 0 bases and J 4 bases, leaving 5 bases between the germline ends. The CDR3 region is CASSVDTYNEQFF. The CDR3 DNA follows: TGTGCCAGCAGCGTAGATACGTACAATGAGCAGTTCTTC.